This TCR beta chain comes out of a study of shared clonotypes between healthy human individuals. Overall study context: The donor group consisted of a couple of women and three men, aged 18 to 49.

Germline V gene lookup returns CDR1 SGHNT and CDR2 YYREEE (reference sequence). The germline V and J ends were trimmed by 0 bases and 1 base, with 8 bases remaining between them. CDR3 length equals 14 residues. The count of this clone is one. Measured with immunoSEQ multiplex PCR; TCRdb has only the in-frame clones, and not every one. The table includes around 550,000 clones, approximately 95% detected once. CD45RO-negative, CCR7-selected cells formed the naive CD8 fraction, which excluded terminally differentiated effector memory CD45RA+ cells. Study donors comprised healthy, HIV-negative adults devoid of recent acute infection or vaccination.

Sequencing input: naive CD8+ T cells sorted from blood. The rearrangement links TRBV5-4 to TRBJ2-7, with a tentative D call TRBD1 (5 bases). This clonotype was obtained from a woman aged 25 to 39 in good health. CDR3 in DNA: TGTGCCAGCAGCTTGGCACAGGAATCCTACGAGCAGTACTTC. As protein: CASSLAQESYEQYF.